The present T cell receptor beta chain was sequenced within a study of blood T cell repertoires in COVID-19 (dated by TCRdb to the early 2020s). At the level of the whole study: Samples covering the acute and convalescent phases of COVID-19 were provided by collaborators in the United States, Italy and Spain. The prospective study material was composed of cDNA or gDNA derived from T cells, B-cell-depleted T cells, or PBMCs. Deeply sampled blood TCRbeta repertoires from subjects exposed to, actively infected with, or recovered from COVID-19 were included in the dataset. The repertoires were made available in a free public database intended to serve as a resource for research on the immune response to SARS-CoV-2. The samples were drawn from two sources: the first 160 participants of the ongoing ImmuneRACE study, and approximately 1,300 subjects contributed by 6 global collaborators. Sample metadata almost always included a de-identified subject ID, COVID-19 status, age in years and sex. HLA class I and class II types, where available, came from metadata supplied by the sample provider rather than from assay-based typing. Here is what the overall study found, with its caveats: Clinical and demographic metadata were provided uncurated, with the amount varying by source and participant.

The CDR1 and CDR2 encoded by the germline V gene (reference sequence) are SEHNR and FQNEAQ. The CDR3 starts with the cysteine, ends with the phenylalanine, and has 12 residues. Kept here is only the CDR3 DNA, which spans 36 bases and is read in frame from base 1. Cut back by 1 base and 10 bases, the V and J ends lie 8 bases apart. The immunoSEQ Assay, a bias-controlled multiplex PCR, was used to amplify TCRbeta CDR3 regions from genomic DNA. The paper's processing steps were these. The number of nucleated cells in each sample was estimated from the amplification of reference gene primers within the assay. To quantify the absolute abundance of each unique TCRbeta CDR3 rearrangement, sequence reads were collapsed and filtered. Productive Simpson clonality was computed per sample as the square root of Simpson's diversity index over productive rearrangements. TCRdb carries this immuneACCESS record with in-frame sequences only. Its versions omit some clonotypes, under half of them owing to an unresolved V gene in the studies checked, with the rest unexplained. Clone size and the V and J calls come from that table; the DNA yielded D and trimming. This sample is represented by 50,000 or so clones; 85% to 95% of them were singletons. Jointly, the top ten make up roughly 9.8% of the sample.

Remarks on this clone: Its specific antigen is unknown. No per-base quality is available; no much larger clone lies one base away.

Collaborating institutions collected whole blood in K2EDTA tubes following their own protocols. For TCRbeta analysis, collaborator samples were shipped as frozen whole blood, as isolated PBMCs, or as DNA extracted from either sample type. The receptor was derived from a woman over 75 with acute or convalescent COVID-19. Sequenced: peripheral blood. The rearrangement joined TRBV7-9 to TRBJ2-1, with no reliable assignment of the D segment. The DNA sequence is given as TGTGCCAGCAGCTTAGTTCCCTACGAGCAGTTCTTC. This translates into CASSLVPYEQFF.